The clone carrying this T cell receptor beta chain has a count of ten or more. Its antigen is not identified. The sample comes from a study of early T cells in non-severe SARS-CoV-2 infection. In the study overall: Sequenced material consisted of bulk RNA (from unsorted whole blood), and chains were unpaired.

The V gene end was trimmed by 4 bases and the J gene end by 2 bases; junction bases not matched to a gene: 5. The germline gives CDR1 SGHTA, CDR2 FQGTGA. This CDR3 spans 15 amino acids. Overall study results and limits: The matching step, a VDJdb search, favored anti-spike CD8 responses and missed private and CD4 specificities.

Attached unique molecular identifiers marked individual cDNA molecules. Each CDR3 protein is one row after TCRdb ran MiXCR on the 5' RACE reads. Seen here are about 35,000 distinct CDR3 sequences, about 5.6% observed once, and the top ten hold less than 8.5%. This TCR came from an adult who was a healthcare worker with PCR-confirmed SARS-CoV-2 infection or an uninfected control (not recorded which). The sample consisted of whole blood. J is TRBJ2-1 and V is TRBV7-3; the match to TRBD2 covers 7 bases. The CDR3 sequence: CASSSSTSTYNEQFF. The CDR3 region has the DNA TGTGCCAGCAGCTCGTCGACTAGCACCTACAATGAGCAGTTCTTC.